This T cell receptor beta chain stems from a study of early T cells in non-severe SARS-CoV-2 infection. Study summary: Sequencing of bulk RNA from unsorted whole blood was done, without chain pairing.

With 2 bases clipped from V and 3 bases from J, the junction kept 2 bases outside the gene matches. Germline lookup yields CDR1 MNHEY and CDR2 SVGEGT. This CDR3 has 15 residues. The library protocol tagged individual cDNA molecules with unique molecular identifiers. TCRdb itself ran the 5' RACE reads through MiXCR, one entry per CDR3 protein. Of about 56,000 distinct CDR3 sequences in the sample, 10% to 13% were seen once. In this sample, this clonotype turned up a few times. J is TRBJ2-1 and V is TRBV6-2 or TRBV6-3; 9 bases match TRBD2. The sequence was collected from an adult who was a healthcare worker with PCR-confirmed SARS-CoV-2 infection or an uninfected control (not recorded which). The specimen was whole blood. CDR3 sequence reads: CASSYLAGLYNEQFF. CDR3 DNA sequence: TGTGCCAGCAGTTACCTAGCGGGGCTCTACAATGAGCAGTTCTTC.